What follows is one TCR beta chain and its context. Its antigen remains undetermined. Nothing much larger sits one base from this clone, and base qualities are not available. This record comes from a study of cytomegalovirus exposure and HLA in healthy donors (TCRdb year 2017). With regard to the full study: According to an earlier analysis of 550 to 700 of the donors, 150 million to 200 million T cells yielded 117 million unique TCR beta sequences and approximately 280 Gb of sequence data. Roughly 300 gigabases of sequencing data and approximately 85 million unique TCR sequences were included in an early release covering about 700 HLA-typed donors. Of the 300 to 450 genotyped donors, approximately 83% fell in the genetic ancestry cluster associated with self-reported Caucasian donors. The study was designed to test whether signatures of past pathogen exposure could be identified by cataloging public T cell receptors. Using immunosequencing, the study profiled T cell repertoires from 640 or so subjects and related those repertoires to cytomegalovirus serostatus. A separate validation cohort of more than 100 different subjects was used in addition to the roughly 700-subject first cohort. To predict cytomegalovirus infection status, the study brought together high-throughput TCR immunosequencing, statistical association of individual TCRs with disease status, and machine learning. In a later analysis, previously published TCR beta repertoires from 550 to 750 donors were re-analyzed and high-resolution HLA genotyping was added so that TCR occurrence patterns could be studied. Rather than drawing on any new phenotypic data, the later analysis identified candidate immune exposures from TCR beta sequences and the way those sequences occurred across donors. To decide whether each TCR beta V gene segment behaved as functional or pseudogenic, an earlier analysis of some 600 of the donors relied on high-throughput TCR beta sequencing. Donor age, sex, ethnicity and CMV serostatus were collected together with the repertoire data. A later genetic analysis took genome-wide SNP genotypes for about three fifths of the 666 donors and used that subset as a discovery cohort. All discovery cohort repertoires had been generated on a single sequencing platform. Class I and class II HLA loci were covered by the typing at four-digit resolution. Typing coverage differed by locus: A, B, C, DRB1 and DQB1 were typed in about 629-640 donors, DQA1 in 522, DPA1 in around 580, and DPB1 in just under 490. Because of strong linkage in the cohort, roughly five DR-DQ haplotypes were treated as single units for association and clustering. Among 300 to 500 genotyped donors of the cohort, an average of approximately 220,000 unique TCR beta nucleotide sequences was sequenced per donor, of which about 20% were non-productive.

The CDR3 contains 14 residues, cysteine and phenylalanine counted. Only the CDR3 part of the read is kept: 42 bases, read in frame from the first base. V lost 3 bases and J lost 4 bases; the stretch between them is 11 bases long. Via the germline V gene, CDR1 is SGHRS and CDR2 YFSETQ. What the work shows at the level of the full study, not this receptor alone: Correlated functional status among segregating V segments might be attributable to linkage disequilibrium, but an unknown experimental factor could not be ruled out. Most CMV-associated TCR beta chains appeared to be HLA-restricted in a later analysis, and the HLA associations seemed to be driven largely by CMV exposure. In an earlier analysis of under 600 of the donors, most TCR beta V segments were observed in productive rearrangements about 90% or about 30% of the time, broadly matching IMGT annotations. According to a later analysis, parvovirus B19, influenza, CMV and Epstein-Barr virus appeared linked to several top co-occurrence clusters. In a later analysis, HLA-associated TCR beta chains were found to be more clonally expanded and to have lower generation probabilities than equally common non-associated chains. V-gene and J-gene trimming of TCR beta chains was associated with a missense DCLRE1C variant in a later genetic analysis, and the association was replicated in an independent cohort. In vitro tests confirmed that three of the cytomegalovirus-associated TCR beta chains recognize cytomegalovirus antigens. Because some donors lacked HLA typing at each locus, the association tests relied only on the typed subset. Specific HLA alleles were associated with 18,000 or so TCR beta sequences at a false discovery rate of 0.05 in a later analysis. The classifier was reported to diagnose cytomegalovirus status with high specificity and sensitivity in both the original cohort and the validation cohort. A further reported finding was that TCR beta sequences accurately predicted the HLA-A and HLA-B alleles for most subjects in the first cohort. Some IMGT-functional V segments, including TRBV6-2 and TRBV6-3, could not be distinguished by the 87-base-pair reads and were therefore excluded. The only immune exposure information available for the cohort was CMV serostatus. According to a later analysis, TCR association rates differed among HLA loci, with DRB1 alleles showing the most associated TCRs and HLA-C alleles showing the fewest. A cluster of highly shared sequence variants was judged likely to be a technical artifact of the sequencing pipeline. Roughly uniform sequencing depth across donors was assumed in presence/absence analyses, although this assumption may not hold. The authors suggested that the approach could potentially be generalized to other disease states and immunological phenotypes. In the study, 150 to 200 TCR beta chains were listed as associated with cytomegalovirus. Most TCR sequences were observed very rarely across donors, whereas some public TCRs were present in many individuals. This cohort had only TCR beta chains sequenced, and the lack of alpha or paired-chain data limited which features could be detected. A later genetic analysis reported fewer N-insertions in productive TCRs among donors in an Asian-associated ancestry cluster than the roughly 690-donor mean. About 15 rarely observed V segments, including chromosome 9 orphons, were excluded from the earlier analysis of several hundred of the donors because counts were too low. Assigning TCR associations to individual alleles was difficult when HLA alleles, especially DR and DQ, strongly co-occurred.

Library preparation used the immunoSEQ multiplex PCR assay. The multiplex PCR relied on a mix of 60 forward primers for TCR Vbeta segments and 13 reverse primers for TCR Jbeta segments. A multiplex PCR assay on genomic DNA amplified the CDR3 region of rearranged TCR beta genes. The Illumina HiSeq System was used to sequence the amplified TCR beta libraries as 87-base-pair reads. The source study handled its data this way. Across the 670 or so repertoires, a later analysis counted around 80 million unique TCR beta chains, roughly 11 million of which were shared by at least two donors. Raw reads were error-corrected and collapsed into unique sequences by a nearest-neighbor algorithm in which closely related sequences were merged to remove PCR and sequencing errors. V, D and J gene segments were assigned by aligning CDR3 sequences to IMGT reference sequences. For a sequence to be retained, a match of at least six nucleotides to both a V gene segment and a J gene segment was required. Rearrangements were called productive when the CDR3 lacked stop codons and stayed in frame with V and J; all others were non-productive. Following IMGT convention, CDR3 was defined as the stretch from the second conserved V-encoded cysteine up to the conserved J-encoded phenylalanine. Sequences without an unambiguous match to a single V gene segment were excluded from the earlier analysis of about 630 of the donors. An earlier analysis of just under 600 of the donors called V segments functional above 56.7% productive rearrangements and segregating when the between-donor standard deviation exceeded 5%. A statistical classification framework was built for diagnosing cytomegalovirus status from the catalog of TCR beta chain sequences. V and J gene assignment, in a later analysis, came from comparing TCR nucleotide sequences with IMGT/GENE-DB human TR gene sequences. In a later analysis, CDR3 sequences and most-parsimonious VDJ recombination scenarios were assigned using the TCRdist pipeline. In a later analysis, each TCR beta chain was defined by its CDR3 amino acid sequence together with its V-gene family, and reads lacking a unique V-gene family were excluded. To address suspected cross-contamination and a sequencing artifact, a later analysis removed over 500 highly shared, low-generation-probability nucleotide sequences. For each public chain, a later analysis derived a clonal expansion index from normalized ranks of inferred template counts within each repertoire. In a later analysis, generation probabilities were computed using a VDJ recombination model fitted to out-of-frame rearrangements, and the results were checked against IGoR. A later analysis scored TCR-TCR, TCR-HLA and TCR-CMV co-occurrence with hypergeometric tests, applying a repertoire-size bias correction to TCR pairs. In a later analysis, false discovery rates were estimated by permuting HLA or CMV assignments 20 times. In a later analysis, co-occurring TCRs were grouped using DBSCAN, and TCRdist sequence similarity was added for clustering within HLA-allele-positive subsets. Repertoires with fewer than 30,000 or more than 120,000 public chains were left out of co-occurrence clustering, as were five repertoires with anomalous nucleotide sharing. TCRdb limited this immuneACCESS table to in-frame rearrangements with V and J called. A share of clones is missing; checked studies link under half to unresolved V genes, and the rest is unexplained. V and J calls and clone size are as listed in that table; D and trimming were resolved from the DNA. Counted in this sample were about 190,000 clones; about an eighth of them appeared once. Less than 8.5% of the sample is held by the ten biggest clonotypes.

The cohort consisted of 600 to 750 healthy bone marrow donors. At the time of sampling, every cohort member was nominally healthy, though immune exposures that went unrecorded were likely present. The donor tested CMV seropositive, placing the donor among the 310 or so seropositive members of the cohort. A peripheral blood sample was collected from each donor, and TCR beta sequencing was performed on peripheral blood mononuclear cells. The Qiagen DNeasy Blood Extraction Kit was used to extract genomic DNA from the blood cell samples. The chain is encoded by TRBV5-1 joined to TRBJ2-1; matching of 6 bases hints at TRBD1 as the D gene. Source material: PBMCs. This TCR derives from a man between 50 and 59 years old in good health and CMV-seropositive. The DNA sequence is TGCGCCAGCAGCTCCCGGACAGCTTACAATGAGCAGTTCTTC. Its protein product is CASSSRTAYNEQFF.